The source of this T cell receptor (beta chain) is a study of technical replicates of blood from a handful of donors. Trimming removed 5 bases at V and 4 bases at J, with 18 bases between. Germline CDR1 PRHDT, CDR2 FYEKMQ (reference sequence). The length of the CDR3 is 15 residues. Sequencing was performed with immunoSEQ multiplex PCR; in TCRdb, only in-frame clones are kept and a portion is missing. In the table there are roughly 92,000 clones, about 95% of which are singletons. The chain combines TRBV13 with TRBJ2-7; possibly TRBD2 for D (5 bases). Material: T cells isolated from PBMCs. The clonotype was recovered from a human donor in good health. The CDR3 DNA sequence: TGTGCCAGCAGCGAGAACCCCCGGTCGGGGTACGAGCAGTACTTC. Translated: CASSENPRSGYEQYF. The whole variable domain, remainder taken from reference TRBV13 and TRBJ2-7, is AAGVIQSPRHLIKEKRETATLKCYPIPRHDTVYWYQQGPGQDPQFLISFYEKMQSDKGSIPDRFSAQQFSDYHSELNMSSLELGDSALYFCASSENPRSGYEQYFGPGTRLTVT.